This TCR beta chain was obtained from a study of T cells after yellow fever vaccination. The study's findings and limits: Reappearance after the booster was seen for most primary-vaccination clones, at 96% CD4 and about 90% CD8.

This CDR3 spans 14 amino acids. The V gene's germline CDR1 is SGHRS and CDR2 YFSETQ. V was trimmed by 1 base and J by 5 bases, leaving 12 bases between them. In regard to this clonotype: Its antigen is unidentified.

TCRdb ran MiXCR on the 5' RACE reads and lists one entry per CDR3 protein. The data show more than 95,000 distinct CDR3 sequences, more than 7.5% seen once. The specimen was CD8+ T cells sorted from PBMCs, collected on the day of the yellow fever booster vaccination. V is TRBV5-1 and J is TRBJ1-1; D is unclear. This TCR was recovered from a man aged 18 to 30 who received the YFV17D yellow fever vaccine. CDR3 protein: CASSLRPSGTEAFF. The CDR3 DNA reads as TGCGCCAGCAGCTTGCGCCCTTCGGGAACTGAAGCTTTCTTT.